Here is one T cell receptor (beta chain) with its context. In assigning cohorts, the study relied on participant-reported clinical history. Two negative PCRs, clearance, or symptom resolution characterized the recovered Cohort 3 donors. The sample belongs to a study of blood T cell repertoires in COVID-19. As for the study in general: The study drew acute and convalescent COVID-19 samples from the United States, Italy and Spain.

Here immunoSEQ multiplex PCR was the method, and the copy in TCRdb shows in-frame clones only, minus some. The sample lists roughly 220,000 clones, roughly 89% occurring once. V lost 2 bases to trimming and J lost 2 bases; unmatched junction nucleotides: 8. The CDR3 has 16 residues. Germline CDR1 is SGDLS and CDR2 is YYNGEE. The specimen was PBMCs or T cells enriched from blood (not recorded which). The V and J genes are TRBV9 and TRBJ1-2; 8 bases line up with TRBD1. This clonotype was sampled from a woman in her 40s who had recovered from COVID-19. CDR3 DNA sequence: TGTGCCAGCAGCGTGTGGCAGGGGGCCGGGAACTATGGCTACACCTTC. Its protein is CASSVWQGAGNYGYTF.